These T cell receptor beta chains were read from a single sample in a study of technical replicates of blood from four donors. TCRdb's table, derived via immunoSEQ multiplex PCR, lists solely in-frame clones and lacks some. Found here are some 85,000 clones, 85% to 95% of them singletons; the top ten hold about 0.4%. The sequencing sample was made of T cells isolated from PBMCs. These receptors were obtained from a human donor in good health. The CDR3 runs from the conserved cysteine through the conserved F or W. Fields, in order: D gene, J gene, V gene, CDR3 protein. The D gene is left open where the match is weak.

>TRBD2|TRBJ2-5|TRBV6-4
CASSDSAGGTQYF
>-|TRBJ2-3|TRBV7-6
CASSPPVREFSDTQYF
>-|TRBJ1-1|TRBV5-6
CASSPVRNGGGTEAFF
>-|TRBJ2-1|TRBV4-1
CASSMREAYNEQFF
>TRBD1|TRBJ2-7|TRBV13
CASSFFRGLYEQYF
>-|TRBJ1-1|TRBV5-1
CASSLSGGNTEAFF
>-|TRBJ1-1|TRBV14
CASSHLQTGHTEAFF
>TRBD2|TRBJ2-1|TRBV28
CASSLVSGPYNEQFF
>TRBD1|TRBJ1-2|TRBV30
CAWDRQGNYGYTF
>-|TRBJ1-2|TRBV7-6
CAVDRPYGYTF
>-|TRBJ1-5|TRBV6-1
CASSGGYEGQPQHF
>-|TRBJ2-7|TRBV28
CASSLGTSPYEQYF
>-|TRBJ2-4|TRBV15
CATSREGSTKNIQYF
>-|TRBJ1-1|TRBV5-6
CASNQQGFDTEAFF
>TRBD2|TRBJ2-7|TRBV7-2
CASSPRTSAYEQYF